This record covers a single TCR beta chain. This entry is derived from a study of technical replicates of blood from a handful of donors. CDR1 is SQVTM and CDR2 is ANQGSEA in the germline V gene. The CDR3 spans 13 residues. V lost 6 bases, J lost 8 bases, and 19 bases lay in between. The data were produced by immunoSEQ multiplex PCR, yet TCRdb's version contains in-frame clones alone and is incomplete. Of around 80,000 clones in the sample, roughly 98% were seen once. Specimen: T cells isolated from PBMCs. This chain connects TRBV29-1 to TRBJ1-2, with a weak D call TRBD1 (5 bases). This clonotype originated in a human donor in good health. CDR3 bases: TGCAGCGTATGGGGCTGGGCAGGGTCGGGCTACACCTTC. As protein: CSVWGWAGSGYTF.